Presented here are 14 T cell receptor beta chains from one specimen sequenced in a study of shared clonotypes between healthy human individuals (dated by TCRdb to 2020 to 2021). Library prep was done by the immunoSEQ multiplex PCR assay. TCRdb took this table from immuneACCESS and kept in-frame rearrangements with V and J called. Such tables lack part of the clones; where checked against another copy, unresolved V genes explain under half of the gap, and the rest is unexplained. The sample table records some 2,100,000 clones; just over 90% of these occur just once. The ten largest clones represent around 1.7% of the sample. For the CD8 naive samples, CD45RO-negative cells were positively selected for CCR7, yielding a CD45RA+CCR7+ population from which TemRA cells were excluded. The specimen sequenced was naive CD8+ T cells from PBMCs. The sample's cell subset or site label is to be understood as: CD45RA+CCR7+. The receptors were sampled from a man aged 18 to 30 in good health. Some clones in this sample may be carry-over from other donors' samples.

The chain has TRBV19 and TRBJ2-1; 8 nucleotides match TRBD2. Unmatched junction bases numbered 3, after V lost 2 bases and J lost 6 bases. The CDR3 contains 14 residues. CDR1 is LNHDA, CDR2 SQIVND, per germline (reference sequence). DNA of the CDR3: TGTGCCAGTAGTATATCGGGAGGGGTCAATGAGCAGTTCTTC. This encodes CASSISGGVNEQFF. The complete variable domain, with remaining parts taken from reference TRBV19 and TRBJ2-1, reads DGGITQSPKYLFRKEGQNVTLSCEQNLNHDAMYWYRQDPGQGLRLIYYSQIVNDFQKGDIAEGYSVSREKKESFPLTVTSAQKNPTAFYLCASSISGGVNEQFFGPGTRLTVL.

The chain has TRBV7-2 and TRBJ2-7; no reliable D call. Trimming took 4 bases from V and 4 from J, leaving 11 bases between them. Germline V gene lookup returns CDR1 SGHTA and CDR2 FQGNSA. CDR3 size: 13 residues. DNA of the CDR3: TGTGCCAGCAGCTCCTTACTTAGATACGAGCAGTACTTC. Protein: CASSSLLRYEQYF.

This chain connects TRBV28 to TRBJ1-2; 8 bases agree with TRBD1. CDR1 is MDHEN and CDR2 is SYDVKM in the germline V gene. This CDR3 comprises 18 residues. V gave up 2 bases and J gave up 6 bases; unmatched junction bases: 17. CDR3 residues: CASSLMAGGAALLNGYTF. The CDR3 DNA sequence: TGTGCCAGCAGTTTAATGGCAGGGGGCGCCGCCCTTCTCAATGGCTACACCTTC.

In its sample, this clone was seen once. Other DNA sequences of this sample code for an identical CDR3. This chain links TRBV27 with TRBJ1-3; a weak D match, TRBD1 (5 bases). The CDR3 is 14 residues long. Germline V gene sequence: CDR1 MNHEY, CDR2 SMNVEV (reference sequence). V was pared by 3 bases and J by 4 bases, with 10 bases between. For the CDR3, the DNA is TGTGCCAGCAGTTTCGTAGGGGCCGGAAACACCATATATTTT. This translates into CASSFVGAGNTIYF.

This chain's CDR3 is CASSISAGTSTDTQYF. DNA of the CDR3: TGTGCCAGTAGTATATCGGCAGGCACTAGCACAGATACGCAGTATTTT. V is TRBV19 and J is TRBJ2-3; D call uncertain. The V end was cut by 2 bases, the J end by 0 bases, with 12 bases between. The length of the CDR3 is 16 residues. The germline gives CDR1 LNHDA, CDR2 SQIVND (reference sequence).

The rearrangement uses TRBV27 and TRBJ2-1; 7 nucleotides match TRBD2. Per the germline V gene, CDR1 is MNHEY and CDR2 is SMNVEV (reference sequence). J was trimmed by 6 bases and V by 3 bases; bases with no gene match: 5. The CDR3 spans 14 residues. The CDR3 region has the DNA TGTGCCAGCAGTTTGAGGGACTACAGCAATGAGCAGTTCTTC. Translating it yields CASSLRDYSNEQFF.

On this clone: The sample has other DNA sequences that encode this CDR3 too. This chain connects TRBV7-9 to TRBJ2-7, with 12 bases fitting TRBD2. J gave up 4 bases and V 5 bases, and 3 bases lay outside the gene matches. The germline V gene encodes CDR1 SEHNR and CDR2 FQNEAQ (reference sequence). The CDR3 runs to 14 residues. The CDR3 sequence: CASSLLAGGYEQYF. The CDR3 coding sequence is TGTGCCAGCAGCCTTCTAGCGGGAGGGTACGAGCAGTACTTC.

The chain has TRBV7-2 and TRBJ2-3, with D possibly matching TRBD2 (5 bases). There are 14 residues in the CDR3. CDR1 and CDR2 from the germline V gene are SGHTA and FQGNSA. V was clipped by 5 bases and J by 2 bases, with 11 bases between them. The CDR3 loop is CASSLWTDTDTQYF. The CDR3 nucleotides read TGTGCCAGCAGCCTCTGGACTGACACAGATACGCAGTATTTT. Using reference TRBV7-2 and TRBJ2-3 for the parts outside the CDR3, the full variable domain is GAGVSQSPSNKVTEKGKDVELRCDPISGHTALYWYRQSLGQGLEFLIYFQGNSAPDKSGLPSDRFSAERTGGSVSTLTIQRTQQEDSAVYLCASSLWTDTDTQYFGPGTRLTVL.

The CDR3, as DNA: TGTGCCAGCAGTAGTCGACTAGCGGGGTTCACAGATACGCAGTATTTT. Protein sequence: CASSSRLAGFTDTQYF. V gene TRBV28 combines with J gene TRBJ2-3; 11 bases align to TRBD2. Germline V lookup: CDR1 MDHEN, CDR2 SYDVKM. After removal of 5 bases from V and 2 bases from J, the junction contained 6 bases not matched to a gene. The CDR3 is made up of 16 amino acids.

The CDR3 bases are TGTGCCAGTAGTTTAAGACAGGGGGCCAGTACCGGGGAGCTGTTTTTT. Encoded protein: CASSLRQGASTGELFF. This sequence joins TRBV19 and TRBJ2-2; TRBD1 matches 10 bases. V trimming: 5 bases; J trimming: 5 bases; junction bases outside the gene matches: 8. The CDR3 runs 16 residues. In germline, CDR1 is LNHDA, CDR2 SQIVND (reference sequence).

The CDR3 DNA reads TGTGCCAGTAAAAGGGAGACAGGGGCCTTCTATGGCTACACCTTC. Its protein product is CASKRETGAFYGYTF. V gene TRBV19 combines with J gene TRBJ1-2, with TRBD1 identical over 8 bases. This CDR3 is built from 15 residues. CDR1 is LNHDA and CDR2 is SQIVND in the germline V gene (reference sequence). V shed 7 bases, J shed 4 bases, and the junction held 11 bases outside the gene matches.

The chain combines TRBV5-1 with TRBJ2-4; 7 nucleotides match TRBD1. The CDR3 is 15 amino acids. The V segment lost 2 bases and the J segment 9 bases; nucleotides outside the gene matches: 11. Germline V gene sequence: CDR1 SGHRS, CDR2 YFSETQ. The CDR3 here is CASSLSHGQGVIQYF. Here the CDR3 DNA reads TGCGCCAGCAGCTTAAGTCACGGGCAGGGGGTCATTCAGTACTTC. Complete variable domain (other parts from reference TRBV5-1 and TRBJ2-4): KAGVTQTPRYLIKTRGQQVTLSCSPISGHRSVSWYQQTPGQGLQFLFEYFSETQRNKGNFPGRFSGRQFSNSRSEMNVSTLELGDSALYLCASSLSHGQGVIQYFGAGTRLSVL.

The chain links TRBV7-9 to TRBJ2-7; weak D call: TRBD1 (6 bases). This CDR3 has 14 amino acids. The V and J ends lost 5 bases and 4 bases respectively, with 15 bases between them. Germline V gives CDR1 SEHNR, CDR2 FQNEAQ (reference sequence). CDR3 region: CASSPTTGMYEQYF. In DNA form, the CDR3 reads TGTGCCAGCAGCCCAACGACAGGAATGTACGAGCAGTACTTC.

The rearrangement links TRBV5-1 to TRBJ2-7; D ambiguous. This CDR3 comprises 13 residues. V was clipped by 4 bases and J by 0 bases, with 8 bases between them. Germline CDR1 is SGHRS and CDR2 is YFSETQ. CDR3 in DNA: TGCGCCAGCAGCCCGCCGGGCTCCTACGAGCAGTACTTC. It codes for CASSPPGSYEQYF. The full variable domain, completed using reference TRBV5-1 and TRBJ2-7, is KAGVTQTPRYLIKTRGQQVTLSCSPISGHRSVSWYQQTPGQGLQFLFEYFSETQRNKGNFPGRFSGRQFSNSRSEMNVSTLELGDSALYLCASSPPGSYEQYFGPGTRLTVT.